The following is a TCR beta chain sequence with its context. This clonotype was recorded many times. Which antigen it targets is not known. One base away there is no much larger clone; base qualities are not given. Sequencing used an Illumina NovaSeq 6000. TCRalpha and TCRbeta cDNA libraries were constructed by 5'RACE with constant-segment primers, with sample barcodes and unique molecular identifiers being introduced. Trizol reagent was used to extract RNA from every sample. Amplification of the libraries took two PCR steps, and the second step added a second sample barcode plus Illumina TruSeq adapters. Sequencing of the libraries was done on an Illumina NovaSeq, producing 2 x 150 bp paired-end reads. The authors' analysis ran thus. Reads were demultiplexed and collapsed into UMI-guided consensus sequences with migec v1.2.7. Using mixcr v2.1.11, the UMI consensuses were aligned to TRA and TRB V and J templates and assembled into clonotypes. Clonotypes were classified as expanded or contracted when called significant by both edgeR and NoisET, with noise models trained on biological replicates. For edgeR calls, the cutoffs were a false discovery rate-adjusted p below 0.01 and a log2 fold-change threshold of 1. As an exploratory analysis of dynamics, PCA with hierarchical clustering was applied to max-normalized trajectories of the 1000 most abundant clonotypes. Separately sequenced CD4+ and CD8+ repertoires were used to assign a CD4 or CD8 phenotype to each responding clone. In-frame beta chains were kept once TCRdb had trimmed the public reads at Q25 with fastp and called clones with MiXCR. Duplicate CDR3 protein sequences are folded into a single record with the most common DNA and genes. These V and J calls originate from TCRdb's pipeline instead of the authors' own analysis. This sample comprises 350,000 to 500,000 distinct CDR3 sequences, approximately 19% of them detected only once. 20% to 25% of the sample comes from the top ten.

This sample is part of a study of T-cell memory formation after mild COVID-19 listed by TCRdb under 2021. About the full investigation: TCR sequence clusters from the two donors were found to be largely donor specific. The cohort was made up of two young adult volunteers, one female and one male, who were previously healthy. T-cell clones expanding and contracting after mild COVID-19 in two donors were tracked by longitudinal TCRalpha and TCRbeta repertoire sequencing.

Counted from cysteine to phenylalanine, this CDR3 has 15 amino acids. Only the CDR3 DNA stays, 45 bases, in frame from base 1. V is shortened by 3 bases, J by 7 bases, and the region joining them spans 16 bases. CDR1 LGHDT and CDR2 YNNKEL were looked up in the germline V gene (reference sequence). The research as a whole found: Clones contracting from day 15 to 85 had balanced CD4/CD8 phenotypes, while a second wave expanding from day 15 to 37 was biased towards CD4+. Some responding clones were detected in pre-infection memory, suggesting pre-existing cross-reactive memory T cells joined the SARS-CoV-2 response. Contracting CD4+ clones turned up mainly in the CM and EM memory subsets, whereas EMRA was where CD8+ clones were enriched. Only two mild cases were covered by the study, and larger cohorts that include severe cases with pre-infection samples were considered necessary. SARS-CoV-2 specificity was not confirmed for the second-wave clones peaking on day 37.

PBMCs were isolated by Ficoll-Paque density gradient centrifugation. This receptor was identified in a man aged 18 to 30 who had mild COVID-19 (a few samples of this study predate the infection). The sample titles of this study are shuffled in the database, so cell type and time point are left out; the donor was told from shared clones. Sequencing was performed on PBMCs or a T cell subset sorted from them (not recorded which). This chain is built from TRBV3-1 and TRBJ2-1; the D gene assignment is perhaps TRBD1 or TRBD2, with each matching 6 bases. The CDR3 sequence is CASSHFGGTSNEQFF. The DNA sequence reads TGTGCCAGCAGCCACTTCGGGGGCACATCAAATGAGCAGTTCTTC.